A single sample gave rise to the 10 T cell receptor beta chains below, sequenced in a study of blood T cell repertoires in COVID-19. Using immunoSEQ multiplex PCR, the repertoire was profiled, and TCRdb retains in-frame clones only, with some absent. Of about 270,000 clones in the sample, around 89% were seen once. Sequenced material: PBMCs or T cells enriched from blood (not recorded which). Source of these receptors: a woman between 45 and 65 years old who had recovered from COVID-19.

The chain carries TRBV11-2 and TRBJ2-7; D remains unclear. From germline, CDR1 is SGHAT and CDR2 FQNNGV. Trimming cost V 4 bases and J 3 bases, with 16 bases left between them. The CDR3 runs 15 residues. For the CDR3, the DNA is TGTGCCAGCAGCTCCCGGTCAGCGAGCCGCTACGAGCAGTACTTC. Translation: CASSSRSASRYEQYF.

The V call is TRBV7-2, the J call TRBJ1-2, with no clear D. This CDR3 region has 13 residues. Trimming removed 6 bases from V and 8 bases from J, with 16 bases in between. Germline-derived CDR1 and CDR2 are SGHTA and FQGNSA. The CDR3 here is CASSHRGRRGYTF. The CDR3 DNA sequence: TGTGCCAGCAGTCACCGCGGGAGGAGGGGCTACACCTTC.

The CDR3 here is CASSLEGKPQHF. CDR3 DNA sequence: TGTGCCAGCAGTTTAGAGGGAAAGCCCCAGCATTTT. The chain uses TRBV28 and TRBJ1-5, with D hard to call. This CDR3 region has 12 residues. Trimming pared 2 bases from V and 8 bases from J, leaving 7 bases between. Germline V gene sequence: CDR1 MDHEN, CDR2 SYDVKM.

The V and J genes are TRBV6-4 and TRBJ2-1; 11 bases align to TRBD2. CDR1 and CDR2 (germline): MRHNA, SNTAGT. The V and J ends lost 6 bases and 4 bases, in that order; junction bases with no gene match: 8. This CDR3 contains 16 residues. The CDR3 bases are TGTGCCAGCAGGACTCCAACTAGCGGGGGATACAATGAGCAGTTCTTC. The encoded protein is CASRTPTSGGYNEQFF.

The chain recombines TRBV30 with TRBJ2-5; 11 positions agree with TRBD2. CDR1 GTSNPN and CDR2 SVGIG come from the germline V gene (reference sequence). The V and J ends lost 2 bases and 5 bases, in that order; junction bases with no gene match: 10. This CDR3 has 16 residues. The CDR3 region is CAWSLGSSGRTETQYF. The CDR3 DNA reads TGTGCCTGGAGTTTAGGGTCTAGCGGGAGGACGGAGACCCAGTACTTC.

This clone is a singleton in its sample. The rearrangement links TRBV28 to TRBJ2-1; 8 nucleotides agree with TRBD2. Germline CDR1 and CDR2: MDHEN and SYDVKM. The CDR3 extends over 15 amino acids. V was pared by 4 bases and J by 8 bases, with 10 bases of the junction left unmatched. For the CDR3, the DNA is TGTGCCAGCAGTTCAGGGACTAGGGGGTTGGATGAGCAGTTCTTC. This encodes CASSSGTRGLDEQFF.

This chain uses TRBV7-2 with TRBJ1-4; 7 nucleotides agree with TRBD1. The CDR3 runs 14 residues. The trim removed 5 bases at V and 8 bases at J, leaving 8 bases unmatched. Germline CDR1 reads SGHTA; CDR2 reads FQGNSA. The CDR3, as DNA: TGTGCCAGCAGCCGGGACAGTCTCCCCGAAAAACTGTTTTTT. It specifies CASSRDSLPEKLFF.

This clone was seen more than once but under ten times. The chain couples TRBV5-1 to TRBJ2-7, with D possibly being TRBD2 (5 bases). Looked up from germline, CDR1 is SGHRS and CDR2 is YFSETQ. CDR3 length: 13 residues. Trimming removed 4 bases from V and 6 bases from J, with 14 bases in between. The CDR3 region is CASSTEEGSEQYF. CDR3 bases: TGCGCCAGCAGCACCGAGGAAGGGAGCGAGCAGTACTTC.

This rearrangement joins TRBV7-9 to TRBJ2-3; the D gene is possibly TRBD2 (5 bases). Germline V gene data show CDR1 as SEHNR and CDR2 as FQNEAQ (reference sequence). The CDR3 covers 12 residues. V dropped 5 bases and J dropped 5 bases, with 8 bases sitting between them. CDR3 nucleotide sequence: TGTGCCAGCAGCACCGGGAAAGATACGCAGTATTTT. Its translation: CASSTGKDTQYF.

J is TRBJ1-5 and V is TRBV5-1, with no clear D. Trimming took off 2 bases at V and 0 bases at J, with 3 bases between the two ends. This CDR3 has 13 residues. Germline CDR1 is SGHRS and CDR2 is YFSETQ. CDR3 in amino acids: CASSFGSNQPQHF. In DNA, the CDR3 is TGCGCCAGCAGCTTCGGTAGCAATCAGCCCCAGCATTTT. Looking up the rest from reference TRBV5-1 and TRBJ1-5 gives the full variable domain: KAGVTQTPRYLIKTRGQQVTLSCSPISGHRSVSWYQQTPGQGLQFLFEYFSETQRNKGNFPGRFSGRQFSNSRSEMNVSTLELGDSALYLCASSFGSNQPQHFGDGTRLSIL.